Below, one TCR beta chain is given with its context. In the original workflow: Estimation of nucleated cell counts relied on the amplification of reference gene primers. Some clones are missing from TCRdb's copy, which holds only in-frame ones; the method was immunoSEQ multiplex PCR. The D gene and trimming were derived from the DNA, and the V and J assignments and clone size from that table. The data contain 300,000 to 400,000 clones, about nine tenths of them singletons. The V gene's germline CDR1 is DFQATT and CDR2 SNEGSKA (reference sequence). The V end lost 3 bases, the J end lost 5 bases, and 14 bases lay between the germline ends. This CDR3 has 13 residues. The sample comes from a study of blood T cell repertoires in COVID-19. Enrolled during active infection, Seattle patients were then followed longitudinally.

What was sequenced was peripheral blood. The V call is TRBV20-1, the J call TRBJ2-7, with a weak D call TRBD2 (6 bases). The TCR originated in a woman between 50 and 59 years old with COVID-19, enrolled during active disease. In DNA form, the CDR3 reads TGCAGTGCTAGTTTCGGGAGTATCAACGAGCAGTACTTC. Translating it yields CSASFGSINEQYF.